The clone carrying this TCR beta chain was observed many times. TCRdb processed the RT-PCR reads anew with MiXCR; each CDR3 protein has one entry. The data show some 150,000 distinct CDR3 sequences, 10% to 15% seen once. This sample is drawn from a study of response to subunit inactivated influenza vaccine. Between the trimmed V and J ends, which lost 3 bases and 7 bases, there was a span of 13 bases. The CDR3 extends over 14 amino acids. A further study also used this sample, focusing on T cells expressing NK-cell markers. In that study: With UMIs, 5'RACE template switching was used to make TCR beta cDNA.

The sequencing used CD8+ T cells sorted from PBMCs, collected 11 to 12 days after vaccination. V and J are TRBV12-3 or TRBV12-4 and TRBJ2-1, with D possibly being TRBD2 (5 bases). This clonotype was obtained from a man aged 50 or older who received an inactivated influenza vaccine. CDR3: CASSLRALENEQFF. The DNA for the CDR3 is TGTGCCAGCAGTTTGAGGGCGTTGGAGAATGAGCAGTTCTTC.